Included here is one TCR beta chain sequence, with context. This record belongs to a study of regulatory T cells in long-lasting Graves disease. Germline lookup yields CDR1 MNHNS and CDR2 SASEGT. The CDR3 is 15 amino acids. V was trimmed by 6 bases and J by 5 bases, leaving 17 bases between them. Through Arm-PCR of CDR3 regions and iRepertoire HTBI primers, TCR beta libraries were built. Each CDR3 protein is one row after TCRdb ran MiXCR on the multiplex PCR reads. The data contain around 480,000 distinct CDR3 sequences, about 16% of them singletons. Described time point: newly diagnosed GD, antithyroid drugs for less than 3 months. Construction of the TCR library relied on RNA isolated from PBMCs. The guidelines of the American Thyroid Association were the basis for diagnosing Graves' disease. This sample was also put to use in a study of T cells in Graves' hyperthyroidism and ophthalmopathy.

The material sequenced was peripheral blood mononuclear cells (PBMCs), taken at new diagnosis, from a patient treated with antithyroid drugs. This chain links TRBV6-1 with TRBJ2-1, with a weak D call TRBD1 (8 bases). The TCR comes from a middle-aged woman with Graves disease. CDR3 nucleotides: TGTGCCAGCAGAAAGGACAGGGAGGGACACAATGAGCAGTTCTTC. This encodes CASRKDREGHNEQFF.